The clone carrying this TCR beta chain was counted only a few times. TCRdb re-called the 5' RACE reads through MiXCR, storing one row per CDR3 protein. This table holds fewer than 900,000 distinct CDR3 sequences, over 20% found once. Trimming took 6 bases from V and 4 from J; bases not matched to a gene: 11. The V gene's germline CDR1 is MNHEY and CDR2 SMNVEV (reference sequence). This CDR3 has 17 amino acids. The sample comes from a study of identical twins. The sample was also reused in another study, on T cells expressing NK-cell markers.

The sample consisted of PBMCs. This receptor was obtained from a woman aged 18 to 35 in good health. The chain recombines TRBV27 with TRBJ2-1; TRBD2 agrees at 11 bases. For the CDR3, the DNA is TGTGCCAGCAGCCGAGTCCCTACTAGCGGGAGATACAATGAGCAGTTCTTC. Protein product: CASSRVPTSGRYNEQFF.